This T cell receptor beta chain was obtained from a study of T cells after yellow fever vaccination. This clonotype occurred a few times. From the 5' RACE reads, TCRdb called clonotypes with MiXCR, one entry per CDR3 protein. The data show some 350,000 distinct CDR3 sequences, 3% to 4.5% seen once. The receptor was derived from a man aged 18-30 years who received the YFV17D yellow fever vaccine. The input for sequencing was PBMCs, taken 5 days after the yellow fever booster vaccination.

CDR3 coding DNA: TGTGCCAGCAGCTTAATCAGTGGAGACTATGGCTACACCTTC. Its protein is CASSLISGDYGYTF. The chain has TRBV7-2 and TRBJ1-2, with D uncertain. The V gene's germline CDR1 is SGHTA and CDR2 FQGNSA. Trimming took 2 bases from V and 3 from J, leaving 10 bases between them. The CDR3 extends over 14 amino acids.